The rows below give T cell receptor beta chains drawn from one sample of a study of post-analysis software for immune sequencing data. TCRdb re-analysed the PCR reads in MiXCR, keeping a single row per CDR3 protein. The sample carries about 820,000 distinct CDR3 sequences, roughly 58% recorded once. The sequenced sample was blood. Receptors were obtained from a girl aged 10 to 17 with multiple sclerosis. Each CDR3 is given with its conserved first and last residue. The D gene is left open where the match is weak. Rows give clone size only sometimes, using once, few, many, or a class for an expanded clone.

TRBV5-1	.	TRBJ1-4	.	TGCGCCAGCAGCTCCGGGCCGGCTAATGAAAAACTGTTTTTT	CASSSGPANEKLFF
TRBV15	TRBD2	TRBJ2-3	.	TGTGTCACCGGGACTAGCGGGGGCCGAGATGCAGATACGCAGTATTTT	CVTGTSGGRDADTQYF
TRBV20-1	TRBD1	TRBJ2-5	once	TGCAGTGCTAGATCCCCAGGGACAGCCCAAGAGACCCAGTACTTC	CSARSPGTAQETQYF
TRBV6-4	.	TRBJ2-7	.	TGTGCCAGCAGTGACGGAAGTCGGGACTACAGGGTCTACGAGCAGTACTTC	CASSDGSRDYRVYEQYF
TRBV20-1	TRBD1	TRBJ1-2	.	TGCAGTGCTAGAGATCCCAGGGGGCCCAACTATGGCTACACCTTC	CSARDPRGPNYGYTF
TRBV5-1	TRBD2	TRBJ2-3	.	TGCGCCAGCAGCTTGGGACCACTAGCGGGGGACCTAGATACGCAGTATTTT	CASSLGPLAGDLDTQYF
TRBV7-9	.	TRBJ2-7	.	TGTGCCAGCAGCTTAGGGATGACCTACGAGCAGTACTTC	CASSLGMTYEQYF
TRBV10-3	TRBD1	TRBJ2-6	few	TGTGCCATCAGTGAGTCACAGGGGCGAGGGGCCAACGTCCTGACTTTC	CAISESQGRGANVLTF
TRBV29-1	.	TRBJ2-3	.	TGCAGCGTTGCTAGCGATGGGGTCACAGATACGCAGTATTTT	CSVASDGVTDTQYF
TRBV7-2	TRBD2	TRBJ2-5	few	TGTGCCAGCAGCTTAGCGGTTAGCGGGAGGGCCCTCGTCCAAGAGACCCAGTACTTC	CASSLAVSGRALVQETQYF
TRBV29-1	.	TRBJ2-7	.	TGCAGCGTTGGAGGCAGGGGAAGGCCCTACGAGCAGTACTTC	CSVGGRGRPYEQYF
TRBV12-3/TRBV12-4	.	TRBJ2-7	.	TGTGCCAGCAGTTTATGGGGAGGATCCTCCTACGAGCAGTACTTC	CASSLWGGSSYEQYF
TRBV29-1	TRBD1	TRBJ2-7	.	TGCAGCGTTGGAGGGGAGACAGGGTCCTACGAGCAGTACTTC	CSVGGETGSYEQYF
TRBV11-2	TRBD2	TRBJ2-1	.	TGTGCCAGCAGCTTAGAGCGGTGGACTAGCCAAAGCTCCTACAATGAGCAGTTCTTC	CASSLERWTSQSSYNEQFF
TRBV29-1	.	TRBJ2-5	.	TGCAGCGTTGAAGATCGCGGATACCAAGAGACCCAGTACTTC	CSVEDRGYQETQYF
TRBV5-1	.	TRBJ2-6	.	TGCGCCAGCAGCTTCGGTGCAGGGATGGGCTTCTCTGGGGCCAACGTCCTGACTTTC	CASSFGAGMGFSGANVLTF
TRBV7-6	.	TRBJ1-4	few	TGTGCCAGCGGCTTAGAGAGCAAACGGAATGAAAAACTGTTTTTT	CASGLESKRNEKLFF
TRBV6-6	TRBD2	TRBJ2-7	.	TGTGCCAGCAGTTACTCGAAAGACGGGAGGCTCGGGGTGTACTTC	CASSYSKDGRLGVYF
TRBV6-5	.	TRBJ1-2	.	TGTGCCAGCAGTTACGGGCAGGGAGGCTACACCTTC	CASSYGQGGYTF
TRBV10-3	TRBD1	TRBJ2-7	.	TGTGCCATCAAACCGGGACAGGACTCCTACGAGCAGTACTTC	CAIKPGQDSYEQYF
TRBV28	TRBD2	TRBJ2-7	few	TGTGCCAGCAGAAGTGCAGGGACTAGCGGGAGGGGGTACGAGCAGTACTTC	CASRSAGTSGRGYEQYF
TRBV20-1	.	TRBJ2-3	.	TGCAGTGCTAGGGGGGCCTCGACAGATACGCAGTATTTT	CSARGASTDTQYF
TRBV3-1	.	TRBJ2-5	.	TGTGCCAGCAGGCACCTGTCTTACGGACAAGAGACCCAGTACTTC	CASRHLSYGQETQYF
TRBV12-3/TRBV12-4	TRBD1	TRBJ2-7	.	TGTGCCAGCAGACTGACAGGGGTCGGGGAGCAGTACTTC	CASRLTGVGEQYF
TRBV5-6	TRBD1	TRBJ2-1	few	TGTGCCAGCAGCATCGGACAGGGGGATAACAATGAGCAGTTCTTC	CASSIGQGDNNEQFF
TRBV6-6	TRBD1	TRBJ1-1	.	TGTGCCAGCAGAAATGACAGGGTTGACACTGAAGCTTTCTTT	CASRNDRVDTEAFF
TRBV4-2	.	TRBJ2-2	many	TGTGCCAGCAGCCAAGACCCGGGGGGCCACGGGGAGCTGTTTTTT	CASSQDPGGHGELFF
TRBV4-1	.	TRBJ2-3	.	TGCGCCAGCAGCCAAGGCCGTCTCTCCATGGCAGATACGCAGTATTTT	CASSQGRLSMADTQYF
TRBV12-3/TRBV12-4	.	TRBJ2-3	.	TGTGCCAGCAGCCACGGCCCAGATACGCAGTATTTT	CASSHGPDTQYF
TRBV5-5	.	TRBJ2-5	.	TGTGCCAGCAGCTGGGTGCGAGAGACCCGGTACTTC	CASSWVRETRYF